The rows below give T cell receptor beta chains drawn from one sample of a study of T cell responses to AZD1222 COVID-19 vaccine. Measured with immunoSEQ multiplex PCR; TCRdb has only the in-frame clones, and not every one. The sample carries 90,000 to 120,000 clones, approximately 88% recorded once. The sequencing used peripheral blood, collected on day 0 of AZD1222 vaccination. These TCRs come from an adult in good health. Both conserved end residues are part of each CDR3. The D gene is left open where the match is weak. Only some rows state a clone size, as once, few, many or a class for expanded clones.

TRBJ1-2,TRBD1,-,TRBV3-1/TRBV3-2,CASRLQGAYGYTF,TGTGCCAGCAGACTACAGGGGGCGTATGGCTACACCTTC
TRBJ1-1,TRBD1,-,TRBV27,CASRGTGYTEAFF,TGTGCCAGCAGGGGGACAGGATACACTGAAGCTTTCTTT
TRBJ1-1,-,-,TRBV10-3,CATRLGLDTEAFF,TGTGCCACCCGTTTGGGCCTTGACACTGAAGCTTTCTTT
TRBJ2-7,-,-,TRBV30,CAWVNQGVYEQYF,TGTGCCTGGGTAAACCAAGGGGTCTACGAGCAGTACTTC
TRBJ2-7,TRBD1,-,TRBV3-1/TRBV3-2,CASSQTGGTYEQYF,TGTGCCAGCAGCCAAACAGGGGGAACCTACGAGCAGTACTTC
TRBJ1-4,-,-,TRBV7-2,CASSLGHSPLPEKLFF,TGTGCCAGCAGCTTGGGACACTCTCCCCTCCCCGAAAAACTGTTTTTT
TRBJ1-5,-,once,TRBV6-5,CASSYSIPADRPQHF,TGTGCCAGCAGTTACTCGATCCCGGCCGATCGACCCCAGCATTTT
TRBJ2-3,-,-,TRBV5-4,CASSPIYTDTQYF,TGTGCCAGCAGTCCTATTTACACAGATACGCAGTATTTT
TRBJ2-7,-,-,TRBV29-1,CSVGKGITYEQYF,TGCAGCGTTGGTAAAGGGATTACCTACGAGCAGTACTTC
TRBJ2-7,-,-,TRBV6-2/TRBV6-3,CASSYEATFSYEQYF,TGTGCCAGCAGTTACGAGGCGACCTTCTCCTACGAGCAGTACTTC
TRBJ2-1,TRBD2,-,TRBV9,CASSGGRLAGLYNEQFF,TGTGCCAGCAGCGGAGGCCGACTAGCGGGACTTTACAATGAGCAGTTCTTC
TRBJ2-7,TRBD2,-,TRBV27,CASSLFSGRSPPYEQYF,TGTGCCAGCAGTTTGTTTAGCGGGAGGTCCCCCCCCTACGAGCAGTACTTC
TRBJ2-7,TRBD1,-,TRBV4-1,CASSLTRGSSYEQYF,TGCGCCAGCAGCCTCACCAGGGGGAGCTCCTACGAGCAGTACTTC
TRBJ1-1,-,-,TRBV29-1,CSVGDLFTEAFF,TGCAGCGTTGGGGACTTGTTCACTGAAGCTTTCTTT
TRBJ2-1,TRBD1,-,TRBV27,CASRGTGVNEQFF,TGTGCCAGCAGGGGGACAGGGGTCAATGAGCAGTTCTTC
TRBJ2-6,TRBD1,once,TRBV5-1,CASSAGQGRSGANVLTF,TGCGCCAGCAGCGCGGGACAGGGCCGCTCTGGGGCCAACGTCCTGACTTTC
TRBJ1-5,-,few,TRBV27,CASSLYSGYNQPQHF,TGTGCCAGCAGTTTATATTCAGGGTATAATCAGCCCCAGCATTTT